This TCR beta chain was identified in a study of beta chain features in type 1 diabetes. The authors reverse transcribed all of the isolated RNA, so sequencing captured expressed TCRB transcripts. Naive, central memory and regulatory T cell samples averaged approximately 3.5 million immunoSEQ reads each. Generated by immunoSEQ multiplex PCR, the TCRdb table keeps only in-frame clones and is missing some. The repertoire holds some 160,000 clones, with 7% to 10% as singletons. This CDR3 has 15 amino acids. Germline V gene lookup returns CDR1 KGHSH and CDR2 LQKENI. Between the trimmed V and J ends, which lost 4 bases and 2 bases, there was a span of 12 bases.

The TCR comes from a woman aged 18 to 35 in good health. Sequencing was performed on central memory CD4+ T cells from blood. This sequence joins TRBV18 and TRBJ1-5; D gene uncertain. The CDR3 sequence is CASSLDNFGNQPQHF. Written as DNA, the CDR3 is TGTGCCAGCTCACTAGACAATTTCGGCAATCAGCCCCAGCATTTT.